This TCR beta chain was sequenced in a study of response to subunit inactivated influenza vaccine. Study-level points and caveats: Authors suggested seasonal influenza vaccinations each recruit few new T cells.

Turning to this clonotype: The antigen is undetermined.

From the RT-PCR reads, TCRdb called clonotypes with MiXCR, one entry per CDR3 protein. Of 650,000 to 800,000 distinct CDR3 sequences listed, approximately 17% were seen once; the top ten hold under 13%. CDR3 length: 12 residues. Trimming removed 0 bases at V and 2 bases at J, with 1 base between. CDR1 is LNHDA, CDR2 SQIVND, per germline (reference sequence). This chain links TRBV19 with TRBJ1-1; D is ambiguous. The sample was PBMCs from blood, taken more than 4 days after vaccination. The source is a man in his forties or fifties who received an inactivated influenza vaccine. CDR3 amino acids: CASSIENTEAFF. In DNA form, the CDR3 reads TGTGCCAGTAGTATAGAAAACACTGAAGCTTTCTTT.